In its sample, the clone carrying this T cell receptor (beta chain) was seen a few times. Its target is unknown. The sample comes from a study of T cells after yellow fever vaccination. Study results and caveats: Most clones from primary vaccination resurfaced after the booster (around 97% CD4, around 90% CD8).

This CDR3 is 15 amino acids long. V was pared by 2 bases and J by 3 bases, with 5 bases of the junction left unmatched. From germline, CDR1 is MNHEY and CDR2 SVGAGI. TCRdb re-analysed the 5' RACE reads in MiXCR, keeping a single row per CDR3 protein. Of around 400,000 distinct CDR3 sequences listed, more than 9% were seen once; the top ten hold more than 15%. The TCR comes from a man aged 18 to 30 who received the YFV17D yellow fever vaccine. The specimen comprised PBMCs, sampled on the day of the first yellow fever vaccination. The chain combines TRBV6-5 with TRBJ1-2; TRBD1 aligns across 8 bases. The CDR3 spells CASSYPGQGHYGYTF. Here the CDR3 DNA reads TGTGCCAGCAGTTACCCCGGACAGGGTCACTATGGCTACACCTTC.